This TCR beta chain was identified in a study of beta chain features in type 1 diabetes (dated by TCRdb to 2016 to 2019). Background on the whole study: Mean age, gender distribution, total cell number and subset yield did not differ between patients and healthy donors. Across all samples, approximately 100 million sorted cells were examined, and cell number per subset correlated strongly with RNA yield. The study compared TCRB repertoires of sorted circulating CD4+ T cell subsets between recently diagnosed type 1 diabetes patients and matched healthy donors. Regulatory and stem cell-like memory subsets were obtained from only 8 patients and about 8 healthy donors, while naive and central memory subsets were obtained from all 30 or so donors. Broader findings and caveats from the paper: In all four CD4+ subsets, TCRB CDR3 length was moderately but significantly shorter in type 1 diabetes patients. Naive, central memory and regulatory TCRB repertoires appeared more similar among patients than among healthy donors. Because small numbers of individuals were included in the HLA sub-analyses, any influence of HLA type on TCRB rearrangement was left unresolved. Because cDNA rather than genomic DNA was sequenced, highly expressing activated cells could have been over-represented, although no difference in activation and CD3 levels was found between groups. PCR may preferentially amplify shorter templates, but because patient and control samples were amplified and corrected together, any resulting skew would affect both groups equally. Patients with type 1 diabetes made fewer insertions and deleted more nucleotides at VDJ recombination sites, implying thymic rearrangement abnormalities.

From each donor, a single peripheral blood sample of approximately 0.11 L on average was drawn into heparinised tubes. A BD FACSAria II was used to sort naive, central memory, regulatory and stem cell-like memory CD4+ T cells with a panel that included CD45RO, CCR7, CD25, CD127, CD95 and CD27. Every sorted population had a purity above 95%. PBMCs were isolated right away by Lymphoprep density gradient centrifugation and were stained directly, without culture. So that batch effects would be minimized, each experiment stained and sorted samples in pairs, pairing one healthy donor with one patient. From its cysteine to its phenylalanine, the CDR3 spans 13 amino acids. CDR3 DNA is the only sequence kept; it has 39 bases, read in frame from the first base. Sequences MDHEN (CDR1) and SYDVKM (CDR2) are obtained from the germline V gene. Deletion took 4 bases off V and 4 bases off J, with a span of 11 bases between the germline ends.

The entire isolated RNA was reverse transcribed using the High Capacity cDNA Reverse Transcription Kit, and thus expressed TCRB transcripts were sequenced. Deep immunoSEQ sequencing was applied to naive, central memory and regulatory T cell samples, giving an average of around 3.4 million total reads per sample. Sorted cells were lysed in RLT buffer, and RNA was extracted using DNase-treated RNeasy Micro or Mini kits according to cell number. To prevent cross-contamination, every cell subset was processed on its own, while patient and healthy donor samples were processed together. TCRB sequences were amplified from cDNA with the immunoSEQ multiplex PCR, producing 87-bp fragments spanning the CDR3 region. Sequencing of the amplicons was done on the Illumina HiSeq platform. The authors' pipeline ran thus. PCR bias was computationally corrected using synthetic template baselines, reads within Hamming distance 2 were collapsed, and singletons that could not be merged were discarded. Reads were aligned against IMGT so that V, D and J genes, CDR3 length and insertions or deletions at six rearrangement sites could be assigned. Within each subset, clonotype counts were normalized to sorted cell number, and only after that were true diversity and Gini coefficients computed with the tcR R package. The overlap coefficient, calculated on TCRB nucleotide sequences, was used to quantify repertoire sharing. Sourced from immuneACCESS, this table was stored by TCRdb with only in-frame sequences that have V and J called. A share of the clones is absent; for the studies checked, an unresolved V gene accounts for under half, and the remainder has no known explanation. V and J calls and clone size are as listed in that table; D and trimming were resolved from the DNA. This sample has a few hundred thousand clones in its table, and over 8.5% of those were observed once. The ten most abundant clones make up around 0.66% of the sample.

Many counts were recorded for this clone. The antigen this receptor binds is unknown. No base qualities exist here, and no much larger clone lies one base off it. The specimen was central memory CD4+ T cells from blood. The origin of this receptor is a young man with type 1 diabetes. Rearrangement joined TRBV28 to TRBJ2-7, with no reliable assignment of the D segment. The CDR3 loop reads CASSSTDGYEQYF. The nucleotide sequence is TGTGCCAGCAGTTCGACGGACGGATACGAGCAGTACTTC.